These 2 T cell receptor beta chains were sequenced from one sample in a study of T cells in Graves' hyperthyroidism and ophthalmopathy. The TCR beta CDR3 regions underwent amplification using RNA transcripts as the source. In the first-round RT-PCR of the TCR CDR3, the HTBI primer set was used. Using its own MiXCR run on the multiplex PCR reads, TCRdb lists one record per CDR3 protein. The sample holds hundreds of thousands of distinct CDR3 sequences, about 38% seen once. The sample comprised blood. These receptors all stem from a young man with Graves' hyperthyroidism.

The gene calls are TRBV19 and TRBJ2-2; D may be TRBD1 or TRBD2 (5 bases each). Per the germline V gene, CDR1 is LNHDA and CDR2 is SQIVND (reference sequence). V lost 5 bases, J lost 2 bases, and 15 bases lay in between. The CDR3 consists of 16 residues. CDR3 coding DNA: TGTGCCAGTAGTCCTGGGACGGGTAAAAACACCGGGGAGCTGTTTTTT. Translated, it gives CASSPGTGKNTGELFF.

V usage is TRBV5-5 and J usage is TRBJ1-2; TRBD1 aligns across 7 bases. CDR1 and CDR2 from the germline V gene are SGHKS and YYEKEE (reference sequence). V shed 2 bases and J 6 bases; nucleotides not matched to a gene: 4. This CDR3 is 13 amino acids long. The CDR3: CASSFVTGDGYTF. DNA for the CDR3: TGTGCCAGCAGCTTCGTAACAGGGGATGGCTACACCTTC.